What follows are 26 T cell receptor beta chains derived from one specimen sequenced in a study of human CD8 memory T cell subsets. Scientists made TCR beta libraries using UMI-labeled 5' RACE. TCRdb reprocessed the 5' RACE reads, keeping one entry per CDR3 protein, no DNA. This sample's clone table lists 5,000 to 6,500 distinct CDR3 sequences. The sample taken for sequencing was CD8+ T cells from PBMCs. These TCRs come from a human donor in good health.

The chain combines TRBV6-5 with TRBJ1-2; the TRBD1 assignment by TCRdb is unverifiable without DNA. In germline, CDR1 is MNHEY, CDR2 SVGAGI. The CDR3 has 16 amino acids. The CDR3: CASSYSIQGKAYGYTF.

V and J are TRBV28 and TRBJ2-1; TCRdb gives TRBD2 as the D gene, but with no DNA this cannot be confirmed. The V gene's germline CDR1 is MDHEN and CDR2 SYDVKM. There are 17 residues in the CDR3. The chain's CDR3 is CASSLWVTEGGADEQFF. The complete variable domain, with remaining parts taken from reference TRBV28 and TRBJ2-1, reads DVKVTQSSRYLVKRTGEKVFLECVQDMDHENMFWYRQDPGLGLRLIYFSYDVKMKEKGDIPEGYSVSREKKERFSLILESASTNQTSMYLCASSLWVTEGGADEQFFGPGTRLTVL.

The gene calls are TRBV6-5 and TRBJ2-3. Per germline, CDR1 MNHEY and CDR2 SVGAGI. The CDR3 loop spans 14 amino acids. CDR3 sequence reads: CASSYTGSTDTQYF.

The CDR3 sequence: CASSDREDREPQHF. V usage is TRBV2 and J usage is TRBJ1-5. The length of the CDR3 is 14 residues. CDR1 SNHLY and CDR2 FYNNEI come from the germline V gene.

Considering frequency, this clonotype is medium-sized (0.01 to 0.1%). The CDR3 here is CASSSPDPQGYTF. V usage is TRBV7-2 and J usage is TRBJ1-2; there is no DNA to check the TCRdb D call of TRBD1. Germline CDR1 is SGHTA and CDR2 is FQGNSA. The CDR3 length is 13 residues.

This clonotype is classed as hyperexpanded by frequency. The chain has TRBV25-1 and TRBJ2-7. The CDR3 is 14 residues long. Looked up from germline, CDR1 is MGHDK and CDR2 is SYGVNS. The CDR3 loop is CASSEGSFSYEQYF.

Judged by frequency, this clonotype is medium-sized. The chain carries TRBV4-1 and TRBJ1-5. This CDR3 contains 15 residues. Germline CDR1 reads MGHRA; CDR2 reads YSYEKL. This CDR3 is CASSQDIGGAQPQHF.

The chain links TRBV27 to TRBJ1-5; the TRBD1 assignment by TCRdb is unverifiable without DNA. Germline V gene sequence: CDR1 MNHEY, CDR2 SMNVEV (reference sequence). The CDR3 is 16 amino acids. The CDR3: CASSPIGQASNQPQHF.

This chain joins TRBV7-9 and TRBJ2-2. CDR3 length: 11 residues. Germline values: CDR1 SEHNR, CDR2 FQNEAQ (reference sequence). CDR3 loop: CASSLGRELFF. Using reference TRBV7-9 and TRBJ2-2 for the parts outside the CDR3, the full variable domain is DTGVSQNPRHKITKRGQNVTFRCDPISEHNRLYWYRQTLGQGPEFLTYFQNEAQLEKSRLLSDRFSAERPKGSFSTLEIQRTEQGDSAMYLCASSLGRELFFGEGSRLTVL.

The rearrangement links TRBV20-1 to TRBJ1-2. CDR1 is DFQATT, CDR2 SNEGSKA, per germline (reference sequence). This CDR3 comprises 13 residues. Here the CDR3 reads CSARGIDITGYTF.

The chain couples TRBV7-8 to TRBJ2-1; with no DNA, the TCRdb D assignment of TRBD2 cannot be verified. CDR3 length: 15 residues. CDR1 SGHVS and CDR2 FQNEAQ come from the germline V gene. CDR3 residues: CASSYQDLRANEQFF. Filled out from reference TRBV7-8 and TRBJ2-1, the complete variable domain reads GAGVSQSPRYKVAKRGQDVALRCDPISGHVSLFWYQQALGQGPEFLTYFQNEAQLDKSGLPSDRFFAERPEGSVSTLKIQRTQQEDSAVYLCASSYQDLRANEQFFGPGTRLTVL.

The chain joins TRBV27 to TRBJ2-6. Germline V gene lookup returns CDR1 MNHEY and CDR2 SMNVEV (reference sequence). The CDR3 runs 12 residues. CDR3 in amino acids: CASSSGANVLTF.

Its frequency marks this clonotype as medium-sized. The rearrangement uses TRBV20-1 and TRBJ2-7; TCRdb indicates TRBD1, and absent DNA this call remains unverified. This CDR3 region has 13 residues. Germline CDR1 reads DFQATT; CDR2 reads SNEGSKA (reference sequence). CDR3: CSAWDRERGEQYF.

This clonotype is labeled medium-sized based on frequency. The J gene is TRBJ2-2, the V gene TRBV30; as DNA is missing, the TRBD2 call by TCRdb cannot be tested. The CDR3 covers 13 residues. Per the germline V gene, CDR1 is GTSNPN and CDR2 is SVGIG (reference sequence). The CDR3 reads CAWRNGRTGELFF.

The chain uses TRBV6-1 and TRBJ2-7; TCRdb gives TRBD1 as the D gene, but with no DNA this cannot be confirmed. The CDR3 contains 14 residues. The germline CDR1 and CDR2 sequences are MNHNS and SASEGT. The CDR3 sequence is CASSAWDKPYEQYF.

The chain is built from TRBV5-1 and TRBJ1-1. Germline values: CDR1 SGHRS, CDR2 YFSETQ. There are 16 residues in the CDR3. CDR3 region: CASSPVSNSMNTEAFF.

The chain couples TRBV6-1 to TRBJ1-5; TCRdb's D call, TRBD1, is unchecked because there is no DNA. The CDR3 extends over 17 amino acids. Germline lookup yields CDR1 MNHNS and CDR2 SASEGT. This CDR3 reads CASRELDRGFFNQPQHF.

The rearrangement joins TRBV20-1 to TRBJ1-5. This CDR3 is built from 16 residues. CDR1 DFQATT and CDR2 SNEGSKA come from the germline V gene (reference sequence). The CDR3 is CSANIVGGDSNQPQHF.

Judged by frequency, this clonotype is medium-sized. This chain links TRBV5-6 with TRBJ2-1. CDR3 size: 13 residues. Germline V gives CDR1 SGHDT, CDR2 YYEEEE. The CDR3 sequence: CASRFGVGGEQFF.

V gene TRBV3-1 combines with J gene TRBJ2-2; as DNA is missing, the TRBD1 call by TCRdb cannot be tested. The germline gives CDR1 LGHDT, CDR2 YNNKEL (reference sequence). This CDR3 has 15 amino acids. The CDR3: CASSQGGASTGELFF.

V is TRBV29-1 and J is TRBJ1-2; the D call of TRBD1 rests on TCRdb alone, since no DNA is present to check it. The length of the CDR3 is 14 residues. Germline CDR1 and CDR2: SQVTM and ANQGSEA. The CDR3 spells CSVEDLQGPYGYTF.

This sequence joins TRBV7-9 and TRBJ2-1. The length of the CDR3 is 11 residues. The V gene's germline CDR1 is SEHNR and CDR2 FQNEAQ (reference sequence). The CDR3: CASSLDPEQFF. The variable domain in full, with the rest retrieved from reference TRBV7-9 and TRBJ2-1, is DTGVSQNPRHKITKRGQNVTFRCDPISEHNRLYWYRQTLGQGPEFLTYFQNEAQLEKSRLLSDRFSAERPKGSFSTLEIQRTEQGDSAMYLCASSLDPEQFFGPGTRLTVL.

The chain couples TRBV7-9 to TRBJ1-4. This CDR3 is built from 12 residues. In germline, CDR1 is SEHNR, CDR2 FQNEAQ (reference sequence). The CDR3 loop reads CASSLGWEKLFF.

The chain recombines TRBV20-1 with TRBJ2-1; absent DNA, TCRdb's TRBD1 call cannot be checked. Germline CDR1 and CDR2: DFQATT and SNEGSKA (reference sequence). The CDR3 runs to 13 residues. CDR3 in amino acids: CSAKWDNYNEQFF.

CDR3 sequence: CASSHRTGGDEKLFF. The chain combines TRBV6-6 with TRBJ1-4; without DNA, the TCRdb call of TRBD1 cannot be checked. This CDR3 contains 15 residues. The V gene's germline CDR1 is MNHNY and CDR2 SVGAGI (reference sequence).

This clonotype shows up as medium-sized by frequency. This sequence joins TRBV5-5 and TRBJ1-1. CDR3 length equals 14 residues. In germline, CDR1 is SGHKS, CDR2 YYEKEE (reference sequence). The CDR3 here is CASSFGESNTEAFF.